The source of this TCR beta chain is a study of blood T cell repertoires in COVID-19. Trimming cost V 6 bases and J 11 bases; bases outside gene matches: 8. Germline V gene data show CDR1 as MNHEY and CDR2 as SVGAGI. The CDR3 covers 13 residues. Sequenced by immunoSEQ multiplex PCR; TCRdb stores in-frame clones only, minus some. In the table there are 250,000 to 400,000 clones, 70% to 90% of which are singletons. The chain couples TRBV6-5 to TRBJ1-1; 11 bases align to TRBD1. The sequenced sample consisted of peripheral blood. This TCR was sampled from a woman aged 25 to 39 with COVID-19, enrolled during active disease. The CDR3 nucleotides read TGTGCCAGCAGGCGGGGACAGGGGGGAGGGGCTTTCTTT. The encoded protein is CASRRGQGGGAFF.